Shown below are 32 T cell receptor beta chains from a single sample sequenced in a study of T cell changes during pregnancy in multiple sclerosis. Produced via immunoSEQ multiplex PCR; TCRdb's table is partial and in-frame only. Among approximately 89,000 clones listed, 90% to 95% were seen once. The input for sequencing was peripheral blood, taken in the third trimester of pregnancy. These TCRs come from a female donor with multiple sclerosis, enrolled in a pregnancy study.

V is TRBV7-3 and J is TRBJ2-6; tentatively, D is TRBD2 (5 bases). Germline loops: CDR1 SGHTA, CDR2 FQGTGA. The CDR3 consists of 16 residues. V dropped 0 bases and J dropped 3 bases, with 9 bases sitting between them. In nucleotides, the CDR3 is TGTGCCAGCAGCTTAACGCCTGGGAGTGGGGCCAACGTCCTGACTTTC. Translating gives CASSLTPGSGANVLTF.

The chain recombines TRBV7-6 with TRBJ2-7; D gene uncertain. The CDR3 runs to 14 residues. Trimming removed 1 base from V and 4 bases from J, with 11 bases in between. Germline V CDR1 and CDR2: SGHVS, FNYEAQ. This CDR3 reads CASSLGPGGYEQYF. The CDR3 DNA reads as TGTGCCAGCAGCTTAGGCCCAGGTGGGTACGAGCAGTACTTC.

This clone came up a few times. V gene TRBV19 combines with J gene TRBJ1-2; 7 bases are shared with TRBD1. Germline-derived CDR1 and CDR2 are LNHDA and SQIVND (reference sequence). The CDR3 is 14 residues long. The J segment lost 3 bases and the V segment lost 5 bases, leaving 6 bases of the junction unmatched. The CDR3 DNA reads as TGTGCCAGTAGTTCCACCGGGACAGACTATGGCTACACCTTC. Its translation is CASSSTGTDYGYTF.

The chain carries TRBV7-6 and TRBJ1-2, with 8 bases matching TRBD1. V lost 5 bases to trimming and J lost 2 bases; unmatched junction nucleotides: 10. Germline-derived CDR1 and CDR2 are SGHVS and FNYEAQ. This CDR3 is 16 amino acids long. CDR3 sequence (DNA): TGTGCCAGCAGCAACGACCTAGGACAGGGAAACTATGGCTACACCTTC. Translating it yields CASSNDLGQGNYGYTF.

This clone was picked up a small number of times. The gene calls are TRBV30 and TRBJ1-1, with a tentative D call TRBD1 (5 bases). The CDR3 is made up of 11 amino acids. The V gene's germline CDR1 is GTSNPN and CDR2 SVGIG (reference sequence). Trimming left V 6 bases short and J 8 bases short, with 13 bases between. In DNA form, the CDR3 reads TGTGCCTGTGTTTGGACACAAGAAGCTTTCTTT. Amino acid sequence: CACVWTQEAFF.

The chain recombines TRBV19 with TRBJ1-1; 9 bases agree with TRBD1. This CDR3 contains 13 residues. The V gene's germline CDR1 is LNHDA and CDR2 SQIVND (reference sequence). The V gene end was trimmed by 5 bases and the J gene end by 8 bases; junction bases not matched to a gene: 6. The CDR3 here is CASSARTGVEAFF. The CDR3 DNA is TGTGCCAGTAGTGCCCGGACAGGGGTCGAAGCTTTCTTT. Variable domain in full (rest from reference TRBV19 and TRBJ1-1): DGGITQSPKYLFRKEGQNVTLSCEQNLNHDAMYWYRQDPGQGLRLIYYSQIVNDFQKGDIAEGYSVSREKKESFPLTVTSAQKNPTAFYLCASSARTGVEAFFGQGTRLTVV.

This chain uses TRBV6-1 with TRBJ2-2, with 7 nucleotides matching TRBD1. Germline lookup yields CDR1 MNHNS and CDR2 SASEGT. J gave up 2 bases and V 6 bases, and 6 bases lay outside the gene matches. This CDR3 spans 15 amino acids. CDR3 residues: CASRTTGFNTGELFF. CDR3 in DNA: TGTGCCAGCAGAACGACAGGGTTTAACACCGGGGAGCTGTTTTTT.

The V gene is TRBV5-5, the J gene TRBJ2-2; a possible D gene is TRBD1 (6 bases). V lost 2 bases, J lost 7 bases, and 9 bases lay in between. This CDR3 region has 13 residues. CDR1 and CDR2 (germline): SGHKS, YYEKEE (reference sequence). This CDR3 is CASSLAGVGELFF. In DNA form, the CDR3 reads TGTGCCAGCAGCTTAGCAGGGGTCGGGGAGCTGTTTTTT.

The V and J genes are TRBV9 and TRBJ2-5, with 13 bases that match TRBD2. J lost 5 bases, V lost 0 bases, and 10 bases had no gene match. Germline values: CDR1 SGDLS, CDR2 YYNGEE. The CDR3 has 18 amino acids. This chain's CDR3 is CASSVEGTSGAWGETQYF. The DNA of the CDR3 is TGTGCCAGCAGCGTAGAAGGGACTAGCGGGGCGTGGGGTGAGACCCAGTACTTC.

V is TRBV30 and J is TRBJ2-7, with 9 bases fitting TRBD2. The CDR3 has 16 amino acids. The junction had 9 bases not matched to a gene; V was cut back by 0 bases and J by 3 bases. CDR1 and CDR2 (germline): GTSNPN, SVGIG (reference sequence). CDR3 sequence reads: CAWSVQWREGRYEQYF. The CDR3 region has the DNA TGTGCCTGGAGTGTACAGTGGCGGGAGGGCCGCTACGAGCAGTACTTC.

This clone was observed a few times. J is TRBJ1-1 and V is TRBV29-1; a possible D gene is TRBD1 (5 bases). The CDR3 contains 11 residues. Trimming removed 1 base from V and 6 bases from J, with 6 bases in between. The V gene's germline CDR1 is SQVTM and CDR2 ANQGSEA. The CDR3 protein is CSVEGGAEAFF. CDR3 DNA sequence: TGCAGCGTTGAAGGGGGCGCTGAAGCTTTCTTT.

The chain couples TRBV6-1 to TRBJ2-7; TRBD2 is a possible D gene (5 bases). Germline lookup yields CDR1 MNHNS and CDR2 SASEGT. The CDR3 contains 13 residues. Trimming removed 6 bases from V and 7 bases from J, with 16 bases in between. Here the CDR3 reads CASSREGIWEQYF. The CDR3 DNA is TGTGCCAGCAGCCGGGAAGGTATCTGGGAGCAGTACTTC.

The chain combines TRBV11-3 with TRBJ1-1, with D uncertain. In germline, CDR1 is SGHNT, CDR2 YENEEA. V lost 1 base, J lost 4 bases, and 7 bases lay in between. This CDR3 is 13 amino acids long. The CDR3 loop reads CASSLGVITEAFF. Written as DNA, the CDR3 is TGTGCCAGCAGCTTAGGCGTAATCACTGAAGCTTTCTTT.

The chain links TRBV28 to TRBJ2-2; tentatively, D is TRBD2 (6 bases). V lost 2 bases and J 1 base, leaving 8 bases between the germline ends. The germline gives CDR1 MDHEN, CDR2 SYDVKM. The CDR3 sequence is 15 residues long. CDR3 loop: CASSLAGMNTGELFF. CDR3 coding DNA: TGTGCCAGCAGTTTAGCGGGAATGAACACCGGGGAGCTGTTTTTT.

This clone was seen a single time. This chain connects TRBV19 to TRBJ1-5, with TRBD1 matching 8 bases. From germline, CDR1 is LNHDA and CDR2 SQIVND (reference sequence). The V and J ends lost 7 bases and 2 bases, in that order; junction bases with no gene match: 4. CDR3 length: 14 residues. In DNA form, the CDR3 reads TGTGCCAGTACCACGACAGGGGGCAATCAGCCCCAGCATTTT. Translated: CASTTTGGNQPQHF.

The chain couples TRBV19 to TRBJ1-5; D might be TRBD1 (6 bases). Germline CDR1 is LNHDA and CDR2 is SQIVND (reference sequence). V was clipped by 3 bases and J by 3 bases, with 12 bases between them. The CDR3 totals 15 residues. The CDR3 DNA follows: TGTGCCAGTAGTATTGCAGGGGCTTTCAATCAGCCCCAGCATTTT. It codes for CASSIAGAFNQPQHF.

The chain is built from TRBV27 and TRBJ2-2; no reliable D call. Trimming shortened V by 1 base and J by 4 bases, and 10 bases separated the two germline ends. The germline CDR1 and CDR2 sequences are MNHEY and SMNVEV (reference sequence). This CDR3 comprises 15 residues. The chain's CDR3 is CASSLLAGFTGELFF. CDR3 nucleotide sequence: TGTGCCAGCAGTTTATTGGCAGGTTTCACCGGGGAGCTGTTTTTT.

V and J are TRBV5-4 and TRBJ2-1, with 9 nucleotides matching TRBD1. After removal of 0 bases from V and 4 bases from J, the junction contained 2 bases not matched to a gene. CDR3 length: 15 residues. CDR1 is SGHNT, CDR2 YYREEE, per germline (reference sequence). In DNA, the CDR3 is TGTGCCAGCAGCTTGGATGGGACAGGGTACAATGAGCAGTTCTTC. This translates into CASSLDGTGYNEQFF.

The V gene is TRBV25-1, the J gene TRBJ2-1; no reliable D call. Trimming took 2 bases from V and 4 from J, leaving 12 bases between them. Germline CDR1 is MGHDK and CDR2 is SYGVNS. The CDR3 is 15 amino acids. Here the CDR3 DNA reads TGTGCCAGCAGTGAAGGTACTAACCATTACAATGAGCAGTTCTTC. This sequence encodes CASSEGTNHYNEQFF.

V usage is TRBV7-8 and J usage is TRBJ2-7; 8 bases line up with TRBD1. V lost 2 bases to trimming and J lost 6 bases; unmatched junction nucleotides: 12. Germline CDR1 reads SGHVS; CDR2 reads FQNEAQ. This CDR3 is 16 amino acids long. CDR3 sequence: CASSLRTGFGFSEQYF. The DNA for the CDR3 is TGTGCCAGCAGCTTACGGACAGGGTTTGGGTTCTCCGAGCAGTACTTC.

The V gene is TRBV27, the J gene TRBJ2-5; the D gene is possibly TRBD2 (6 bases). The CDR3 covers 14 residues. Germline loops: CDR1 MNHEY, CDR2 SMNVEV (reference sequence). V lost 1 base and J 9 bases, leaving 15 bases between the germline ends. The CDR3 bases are TGTGCCAGCAGTTTATTGGCGAGCCGGGGGTCCCAGTACTTC. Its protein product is CASSLLASRGSQYF.

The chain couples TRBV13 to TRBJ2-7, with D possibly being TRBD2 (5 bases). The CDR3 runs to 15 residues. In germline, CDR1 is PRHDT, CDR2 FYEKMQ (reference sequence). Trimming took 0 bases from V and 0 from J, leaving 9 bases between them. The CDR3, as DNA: TGTGCCAGCAGCTTAGGGAGCGGAAGCTCCTACGAGCAGTACTTC. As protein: CASSLGSGSSYEQYF.

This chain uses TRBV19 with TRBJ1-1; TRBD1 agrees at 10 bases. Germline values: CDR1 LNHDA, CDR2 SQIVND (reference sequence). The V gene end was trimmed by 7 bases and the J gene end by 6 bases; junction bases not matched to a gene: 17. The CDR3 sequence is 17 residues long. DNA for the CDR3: TGTGCCAGTACCAAGAAGGGTGACAGGGGGCCGATGGCTGAAGCTTTCTTT. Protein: CASTKKGDRGPMAEAFF.

The CDR3 DNA is TGTGCCAGCAGTTACTCAGGCAGCGGGGGGCGAGGCGAGCAGTACTTC. This encodes CASSYSGSGGRGEQYF. The chain employs TRBV6-5 and TRBJ2-7, with 9 bases that match TRBD2. With V trimmed by 0 bases and J by 6 bases, 9 bases remained unmatched. The CDR3 has 16 residues. The germline gives CDR1 MNHEY, CDR2 SVGAGI.

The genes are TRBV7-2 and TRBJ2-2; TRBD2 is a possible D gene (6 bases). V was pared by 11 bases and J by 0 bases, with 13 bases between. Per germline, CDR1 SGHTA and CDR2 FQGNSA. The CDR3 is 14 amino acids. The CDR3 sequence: CASRGGPNTGELFF. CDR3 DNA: TGTGCCTCGCGGGGAGGACCGAACACCGGGGAGCTGTTTTTT.

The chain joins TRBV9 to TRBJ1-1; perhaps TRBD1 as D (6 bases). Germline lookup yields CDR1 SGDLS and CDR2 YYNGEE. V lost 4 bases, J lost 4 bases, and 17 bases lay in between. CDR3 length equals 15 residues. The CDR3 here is CASSTQGNLGTEAFF. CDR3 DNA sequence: TGTGCCAGCAGCACCCAGGGGAACTTGGGCACTGAAGCTTTCTTT. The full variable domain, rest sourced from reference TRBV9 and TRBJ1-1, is DSGVTQTPKHLITATGQRVTLRCSPRSGDLSVYWYQQSLDQGLQFLIQYYNGEERAKGNILERFSAQQFPDLHSELNLSSLELGDSALYFCASSTQGNLGTEAFFGQGTRLTVV.

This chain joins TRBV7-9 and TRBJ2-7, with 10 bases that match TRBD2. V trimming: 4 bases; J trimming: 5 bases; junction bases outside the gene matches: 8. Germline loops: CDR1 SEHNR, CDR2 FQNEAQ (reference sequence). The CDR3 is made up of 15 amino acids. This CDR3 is CASSSTLAGWDEQYF. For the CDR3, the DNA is TGTGCCAGCAGCTCCACACTAGCGGGATGGGACGAGCAGTACTTC.

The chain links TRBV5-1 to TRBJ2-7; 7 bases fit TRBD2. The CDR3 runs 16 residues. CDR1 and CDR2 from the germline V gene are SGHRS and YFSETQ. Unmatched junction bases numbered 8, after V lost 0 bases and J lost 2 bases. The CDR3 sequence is CASSLAPWGGPYEQYF. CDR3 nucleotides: TGCGCCAGCAGCTTGGCCCCCTGGGGGGGACCCTACGAGCAGTACTTC.

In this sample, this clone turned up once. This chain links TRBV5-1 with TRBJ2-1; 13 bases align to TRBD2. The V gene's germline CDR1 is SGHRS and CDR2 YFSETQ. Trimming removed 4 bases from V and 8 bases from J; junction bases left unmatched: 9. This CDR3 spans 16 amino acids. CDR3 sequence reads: CASSPWTSGSPDEQFF. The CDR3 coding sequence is TGCGCCAGCAGCCCCTGGACTAGCGGGAGTCCGGATGAGCAGTTCTTC. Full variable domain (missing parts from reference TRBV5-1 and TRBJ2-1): KAGVTQTPRYLIKTRGQQVTLSCSPISGHRSVSWYQQTPGQGLQFLFEYFSETQRNKGNFPGRFSGRQFSNSRSEMNVSTLELGDSALYLCASSPWTSGSPDEQFFGPGTRLTVL.

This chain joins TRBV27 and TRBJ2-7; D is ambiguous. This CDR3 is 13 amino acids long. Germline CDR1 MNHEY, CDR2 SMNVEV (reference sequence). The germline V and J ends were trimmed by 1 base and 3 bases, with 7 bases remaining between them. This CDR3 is CASSLFASYEQYF. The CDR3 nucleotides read TGTGCCAGCAGTTTATTTGCCAGCTACGAGCAGTACTTC.

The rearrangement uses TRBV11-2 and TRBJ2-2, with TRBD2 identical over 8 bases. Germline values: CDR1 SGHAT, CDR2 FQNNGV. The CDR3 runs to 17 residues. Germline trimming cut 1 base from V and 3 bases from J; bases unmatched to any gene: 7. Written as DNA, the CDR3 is TGTGCCAGCAGCTTAGGGGGGGGAGCGGGAGACACCGGGGAGCTGTTTTTT. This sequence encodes CASSLGGGAGDTGELFF.

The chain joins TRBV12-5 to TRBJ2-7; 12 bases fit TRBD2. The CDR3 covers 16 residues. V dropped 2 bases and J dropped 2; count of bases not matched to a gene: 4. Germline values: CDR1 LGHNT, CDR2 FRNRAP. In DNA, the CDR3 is TGTGCTAGTGGTTTGAGACTAGCGGGAGCCCCCTACGAGCAGTACTTC. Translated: CASGLRLAGAPYEQYF.